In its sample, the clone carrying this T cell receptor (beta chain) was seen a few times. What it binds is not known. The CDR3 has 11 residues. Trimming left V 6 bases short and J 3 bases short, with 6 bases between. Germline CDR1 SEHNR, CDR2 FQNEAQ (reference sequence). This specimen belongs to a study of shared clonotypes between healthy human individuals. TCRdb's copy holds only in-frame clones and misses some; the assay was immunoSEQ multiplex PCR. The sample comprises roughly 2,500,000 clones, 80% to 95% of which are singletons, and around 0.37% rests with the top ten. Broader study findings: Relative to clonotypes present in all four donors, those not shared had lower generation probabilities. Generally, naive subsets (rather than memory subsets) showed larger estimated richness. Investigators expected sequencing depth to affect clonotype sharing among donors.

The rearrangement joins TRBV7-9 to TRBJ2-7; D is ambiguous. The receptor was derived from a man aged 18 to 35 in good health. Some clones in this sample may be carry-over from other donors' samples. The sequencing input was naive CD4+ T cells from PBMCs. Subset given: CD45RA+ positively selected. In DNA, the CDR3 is TGTGCCAGCAGAAATCTCTACGAGCAGTACTTC. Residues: CASRNLYEQYF.